Sequencing of this T cell receptor beta chain was carried out in a study of cytomegalovirus exposure and HLA in healthy donors. Looking at the study overall: Prior work identified 95 million to 120 million unique TCR beta sequences in approximately 180 million T cells.

The CDR3 length is 15 residues. The V end was cut by 5 bases, the J end by 8 bases, with 19 bases between. Germline V gene lookup returns CDR1 MDHEN and CDR2 SYDVKM. PCR amplification relied on 60 Vbeta primers (plus 13 Jbeta primers). Clones were sequenced by immunoSEQ multiplex PCR, and TCRdb holds only the in-frame ones, with some missing. This repertoire shows more than 70,000 clones, roughly 73% found once; its top ten account for about 2%. The gene calls are TRBV28 and TRBJ1-5, with D uncertain. Sequenced input: PBMCs. The clonotype was recovered from a boy between 10 and 17 years old in good health and CMV-seronegative. This CDR3 is CASSPDGERLEPQHF. CDR3 bases: TGTGCCAGCAGTCCAGACGGGGAGAGGTTGGAGCCCCAGCATTTT.